The sequence of this TCR beta chain was determined in a study of blood T cell repertoires in COVID-19 (dated by TCRdb to 2020 to 2021). Regarding the complete study: Samples covering the acute and convalescent phases of COVID-19 were provided by collaborators in the United States, Italy and Spain. The material from the prospective study consisted of cDNA or gDNA derived from T cells, B-cell-depleted T cells, or PBMCs. The dataset comprised deeply sampled blood TCRbeta repertoires from subjects exposed to, actively infected with, or recovered from COVID-19. A freely available public database, intended as a resource for researchers studying the immune response to SARS-CoV-2, is where the repertoires were released. Samples were obtained from the ongoing ImmuneRACE study (first 160 participants) and from about 1,300 subjects provided by 6 global collaborators. Nearly every sample came with metadata listing a de-identified subject ID, COVID-19 status, age in years and sex. Where available, HLA class I and class II types were taken from metadata supplied by the sample provider and were not determined by assay-based typing.

Participants in the prospective study were enrolled through a virtual design, were aged roughly 18 to 90 years, and lived in roughly 24 United States geographic areas. In the prospective study, participants were assigned to cohorts based on the clinical history participants reported in a screening survey and a study questionnaire. ImmuneRACE Cohort 3 recovered participants were defined by two consecutive negative NP/OP PCR tests, healthcare professional clearance, or symptom resolution. Each participant in the prospective study had whole blood, serum and a nasopharyngeal or oropharyngeal swab collected by mobile phlebotomists. Participants in the prospective study had the option to provide additional blood draws and questionnaires over a 2-month period. Before DNA extraction, blood samples from the prospective study were shipped at room temperature or frozen. What the authors observed across the whole study: The amount of clinical and demographic metadata varied by source and participant and was provided uncurated.

CDR1 and CDR2 (SGHNT, YYREEE) derive from the germline V gene (reference sequence). The CDR3 runs 12 amino acids, cysteine and phenylalanine included. Kept here is only the CDR3 DNA, which spans 36 bases and is read in frame from base 1. V loses 4 bases, J loses 4 bases, and the germline ends lie 8 bases apart. Remarks on this clone: Its antigen is still unknown. Base qualities were left out, and no much larger clone turns up one base away.

TCRbeta CDR3 regions were amplified from genomic DNA using the immunoSEQ Assay, a bias-controlled multiplex PCR. The authors' analysis ran thus. Nucleated cell counts per sample were estimated from amplification of reference gene primers within the assay. To quantify the absolute abundance of each unique TCRbeta CDR3 rearrangement, sequence reads were collapsed and filtered. For each sample, productive Simpson clonality was calculated by taking the square root of Simpson's diversity index across productive rearrangements. The immuneACCESS repertoire file appears here via TCRdb, limited to in-frame rearrangements. These files lack a portion of the clones; in checked studies, under half of the deficit traces to unresolved V genes, and the cause of the others is not known. The V and J calls and clone size were taken over from that table, and D and trimming were inferred from the DNA. The sample table records about 290,000 clones; about nine tenths of these occur just once. 1.5% to 2% of the sample is in the top ten clones.

Sequenced: PBMCs or T cells enriched from blood (not recorded which). The clonotype comes from a woman in her 40s who had recovered from COVID-19. The chain links TRBV5-4 with TRBJ1-2, with TRBD1 as a weak D call on 6 bases. The CDR3 region has the sequence CASSMDSYGYTF. At the DNA level, the sequence is TGTGCCAGCAGCATGGACAGCTATGGCTACACCTTC. Where the CDR3 stops, the reference TRBV5-4 and TRBJ1-2 genes take over; the full variable domain is ETGVTQSPTHLIKTRGQQVTLRCSSQSGHNTVSWYQQALGQGPQFIFQYYREEENGRGNFPPRFSGLQFPNYSSELNVNALELDDSALYLCASSMDSYGYTFGSGTRLTVV.